This TCR beta chain stems from a study of shared clonotypes between healthy human individuals. Findings and caveats of the study: Clonotype sharing across several donors was observed for around 4.8% of naive CD4 clonotypes.

Every contributor of samples was a Caucasian grown-up residing in Nashville, Tennessee. Replicate sorted-subset PCRs were loaded with around 0.2 ug DNA, 30,000 to 35,000 T cell genomes. Original processing notes: ImmunoSEQ output lacked quality scores and full-length reads, limiting matched filtering. TCRdb keeps only in-frame clones here, not all; method: immunoSEQ multiplex PCR. That table furnishes V, J and clone size, whereas the DNA furnished D and trimming. The data show some 500,000 clones, 95% to 96% seen once. This clone was seen just once. Its target is not known. V gave up 0 bases and J gave up 1 base; unmatched junction bases: 3. Germline-derived CDR1 and CDR2 are SGHNT and YYREEE (reference sequence). The CDR3 contains 15 residues.

Source material: naive CD4+ T cells sorted from blood. Subset described: CD45RA+ positively selected. The TCR comes from a woman aged 25-40 years in good health. The V call is TRBV5-4, the J call TRBJ1-1; 7 bases match TRBD1. In DNA, the CDR3 is TGTGCCAGCAGCTTGGGCCCAGGGGGGAACACTGAAGCTTTCTTT. Encoded protein: CASSLGPGGNTEAFF. The complete variable domain, with remaining parts taken from reference TRBV5-4 and TRBJ1-1, reads ETGVTQSPTHLIKTRGQQVTLRCSSQSGHNTVSWYQQALGQGPQFIFQYYREEENGRGNFPPRFSGLQFPNYSSELNVNALELDDSALYLCASSLGPGGNTEAFFGQGTRLTVV.